The 10 T cell receptor beta chains in this list originate from one sample, sequenced in a study of spatial heterogeneity in lung cancer. The time point: sample taken at primary tumor resection. TCRdb reprocessed the 5' RACE reads with MiXCR, giving one entry per CDR3 protein. The sample holds under 7,000 distinct CDR3 sequences, roughly an eighth seen once. The starting material was lung tissue, obtained at surgery. The receptor set was obtained from a human donor with early-stage non-small cell lung cancer.

Concerning this clonotype: Being off target in a library aimed at alpha chains, this beta chain has a size of little meaning. This chain joins TRBV9 and TRBJ2-2, with 7 bases matching TRBD2. V was clipped by 4 bases and J by 5 bases; unmatched bases: 11. The length of the CDR3 is 16 residues. The V gene's germline CDR1 is SGDLS and CDR2 YYNGEE. For the CDR3, the DNA is TGTGCCAGCAGCCCCAGTGGGGGGGTCATTACCGGGGAGCTGTTTTTT. Translating it yields CASSPSGGVITGELFF.

This clonotype counts as medium-sized. This beta chain was picked up by a library intended for alpha chains and is off target, so its count carries little meaning. The rearrangement uses TRBV20-1 and TRBJ2-2, with D possibly being TRBD1 (6 bases). From germline, CDR1 is DFQATT and CDR2 SNEGSKA (reference sequence). Trimming took 2 bases from V and 5 from J, leaving 15 bases between them. The CDR3 has 15 residues. This chain's CDR3 is CSARPSGTQTGELFF. In DNA form, the CDR3 reads TGCAGTGCTAGACCATCCGGGACACAGACCGGGGAGCTGTTTTTT.

In its sample, this clonotype was seen many times. Because this beta chain is a stray read in a library intended to capture alpha chains, its abundance should not be given much weight. The CDR3 bases are TGTGCCAGCAGATGGACCCAAGGTCCCTACGAGCAGTACTTC. The encoded protein is CASRWTQGPYEQYF. The chain uses TRBV6-1 and TRBJ2-7; D gene uncertain. V was pared by 6 bases and J by 2 bases, with 14 bases between. The V gene's germline CDR1 is MNHNS and CDR2 SASEGT. The CDR3 spans 14 residues.

This clonotype appeared many times. This beta chain slipped into a library made for alpha chains as a stray read, so its size is not meaningful. The CDR3 coding sequence is TGCGCCAGCAGTGAAGCGCTAGCGGGAGCCCACAATGAGCAGTTCTTC. This translates into CASSEALAGAHNEQFF. J is TRBJ2-1 and V is TRBV10-1, with 10 nucleotides matching TRBD2. V lost 3 bases and J lost 5; bases outside the gene matches: 7. Germline assignment: CDR1 WNHNN and CDR2 SYGVQD (reference sequence). The CDR3 has 16 amino acids.

Ten or more counts support this clonotype. Because the library targeted alpha chains, this beta chain is an off-target read whose size means little. The V and J genes are TRBV7-9 and TRBJ2-7; tentative D call: TRBD2 (6 bases). Per the germline V gene, CDR1 is SEHNR and CDR2 is FQNEAQ (reference sequence). CDR3 size: 14 residues. The germline V and J ends were trimmed by 7 bases and 5 bases, with 18 bases remaining between them. CDR3 loop: CASTQEGSPNEQYF. The DNA of the CDR3 is TGTGCCAGCACCCAGGAGGGTAGTCCGAACGAGCAGTACTTC.

This clonotype rates as medium-sized. This beta chain slipped into a library made for alpha chains as a stray read, so its size is not meaningful. The chain joins TRBV30 to TRBJ2-6; D is unclear. Germline CDR1 is GTSNPN and CDR2 is SVGIG (reference sequence). V was clipped by 3 bases and J by 0 bases, with 6 bases between them. CDR3 size: 14 residues. CDR3 coding DNA: TGTGCCTGGAGACGAGACTCTGGGGCCAACGTCCTGACTTTC. Translated: CAWRRDSGANVLTF.

This clonotype is termed medium-sized. A library prepared for alpha chains yielded this beta chain as an off-target read; its size is of little meaning. The chain recombines TRBV30 with TRBJ2-3, with a weak D call TRBD1 (6 bases). V dropped 3 bases and J dropped 3 bases, with 13 bases sitting between them. The CDR3 is 14 residues long. The V gene's germline CDR1 is GTSNPN and CDR2 SVGIG (reference sequence). The CDR3 region is CAWRDRTWTDTQYF. For the CDR3, the DNA is TGTGCCTGGAGAGACAGGACCTGGACAGATACGCAGTATTTT.

As to this clonotype: Little can be read into the size of this beta chain, an off-target read in a library designed for alpha chains. This chain links TRBV11-2 with TRBJ2-5, with D unclear. CDR1 is SGHAT, CDR2 FQNNGV, per germline. Trimming removed 1 base from V and 3 bases from J, with 6 bases in between. The CDR3 totals 13 residues. In DNA, the CDR3 is TGTGCCAGCAGCTTAGTCCGAAAAGAGACCCAGTACTTC. It specifies CASSLVRKETQYF.

This clonotype was seen ten or more times. A library made for alpha chains picked up this beta chain off target, so its size means little. This chain uses TRBV29-1 with TRBJ1-2; D uncertain. The CDR3 runs to 12 residues. Germline V gives CDR1 SQVTM, CDR2 ANQGSEA. In DNA form, the CDR3 reads TGCAGTGATATGGTGGGTGCCTATGGCTACACCTTC. This encodes CSDMVGAYGYTF. The variable domain in full, completed from reference TRBV29-1 and TRBJ1-2, reads SAVISQKPSRDICQRGTSLTIQCQVDSQVTMMFWYRQQPGQSLTLIATANQGSEATYESGFVIDKFPISRPNLTFSTLTVSNMSPEDSSIYLCSDMVGAYGYTFGSGTRLTVV.

This clonotype is labeled as medium-sized (0.01 to 0.1%). Since the library was made to target alpha chains, this beta chain is a stray read and its abundance is not meaningful. The chain is built from TRBV6-5 and TRBJ2-2; 15 bases match TRBD2. The CDR3 runs to 18 residues. CDR1 is MNHEY and CDR2 is SVGAGI in the germline V gene. With V trimmed by 6 bases and J by 5 bases, 10 bases remained unmatched. CDR3 sequence: CASRREWGTSGRTGELFF. CDR3 DNA sequence: TGTGCCAGCAGACGGGAATGGGGGACTAGCGGGAGGACCGGGGAGCTGTTTTTT.